The 6 T cell receptor beta chains presented below share a single source sample, sequenced in a study of neoadjuvant nivolumab and ipilimumab in lung cancer. The table came from immunoSEQ multiplex PCR; TCRdb's copy has only in-frame clones and leaves some out. The sample lists fewer than 35,000 clones, about nine tenths occurring once. The sequenced sample was peripheral blood, obtained after neoadjuvant nivolumab, alone or with ipilimumab, at or shortly before surgery. The receptors originated from an adult with non-small cell lung cancer.

This clone has only one observation. J is TRBJ1-6 and V is TRBV7-9; no definite D call. The CDR3 has 12 amino acids. The germline gives CDR1 SEHNR, CDR2 FQNEAQ (reference sequence). Trimming shortened V by 4 bases and J by 8 bases, and 6 bases separated the two germline ends. The CDR3 sequence is CASSSIYSPLHF. CDR3 coding DNA: TGTGCCAGCAGCTCAATTTATTCACCCCTCCACTTT.

The chain links TRBV11-2 to TRBJ1-1; D not certain. From germline, CDR1 is SGHAT and CDR2 FQNNGV. The V and J ends lost 0 bases and 6 bases respectively, with 8 bases between them. The CDR3 contains 13 residues. The CDR3 is CASSLEGLAEAFF. The CDR3 nucleotides read TGTGCCAGCAGCTTAGAGGGCTTAGCTGAAGCTTTCTTT. The variable domain in full, completed from reference TRBV11-2 and TRBJ1-1, reads EAGVAQSPRYKIIEKRQSVAFWCNPISGHATLYWYQQILGQGPKLLIQFQNNGVVDDSQLPKDRFSAERLKGVDSTLKIQPAKLEDSAVYLCASSLEGLAEAFFGQGTRLTVV.

The genes are TRBV20-1 and TRBJ2-4; TRBD1 aligns across 11 bases. The germline V gene has CDR1 DFQATT and CDR2 SNEGSKA (reference sequence). Trimming cost V 6 bases and J 8 bases; bases outside gene matches: 0. The CDR3 loop spans 11 amino acids. CDR3 DNA: TGCAGTGCGGGACAGGGGGACATTCAGTACTTC. Protein: CSAGQGDIQYF.

Details on this clone: Germline and junction disagree at one end, which may indicate a read error. The rearrangement joins TRBV19 to TRBJ1-5; weak D call: TRBD1 (5 bases). This CDR3 region has 12 residues. The V gene's germline CDR1 is LNHDA and CDR2 SQIVND (reference sequence). The CDR3 nucleotides are TGTGCCAGTAGTATTACTGACAGTCCCCCCATTTGG. It codes for CASSITDSPPIW.

The chain carries TRBV11-3 and TRBJ2-3; 10 positions match TRBD2. Germline trimming cut 5 bases from V and 2 bases from J; bases unmatched to any gene: 4. This CDR3 contains 15 residues. Germline V gives CDR1 SGHNT, CDR2 YENEEA. CDR3 protein: CASSTGLAITDTQYF. In nucleotides, the CDR3 is TGTGCCAGCAGCACGGGACTAGCGATCACAGATACGCAGTATTTT. The full variable domain, with the rest looked up from reference TRBV11-3 and TRBJ2-3, is EAGVVQSPRYKIIEKKQPVAFWCNPISGHNTLYWYLQNLGQGPELLIRYENEEAVDDSQLPKDRFSAERLKGVDSTLKIQPAELGDSAVYLCASSTGLAITDTQYFGPGTRLTVL.

The V and J genes are TRBV7-9 and TRBJ1-5; D is unresolved. V dropped 5 bases and J dropped 5 bases, with 13 bases sitting between them. This CDR3 contains 14 residues. CDR1 SEHNR and CDR2 FQNEAQ come from the germline V gene (reference sequence). CDR3 sequence (DNA): TGTGCCAGCAGCCTCGGACCTGGTCATCAGCCCCAGCATTTT. This encodes CASSLGPGHQPQHF.